Described below is a single T cell receptor (beta chain) sequence and its context. Authors' methods: Reference gene primer amplification in the assay estimated nucleated cell counts. Some clones are missing from TCRdb's copy, which holds only in-frame ones; the method was immunoSEQ multiplex PCR. The DNA was the basis for D and trimming; V, J and clone size are from that table. The repertoire holds about 130,000 clones, with approximately 85% as singletons. The CDR3 has 13 amino acids. The V and J ends lost 5 bases and 10 bases respectively, with 12 bases between them. From germline, CDR1 is SEHNR and CDR2 FQNEAQ (reference sequence). This sample stems from a study of blood T cell repertoires in COVID-19. Study overall: Samples came from the United States, Italy and Spain, spanning acute and convalescent COVID-19.

The source material was peripheral blood. The clonotype comes from a man aged 25 to 40 with COVID-19, enrolled during active disease. The chain employs TRBV7-9 and TRBJ1-6; D is uncertain. The CDR3, as DNA: TGTGCCAGCAGCCCGTTCGGGGAATCACCCCTCCACTTT. Translated: CASSPFGESPLHF.